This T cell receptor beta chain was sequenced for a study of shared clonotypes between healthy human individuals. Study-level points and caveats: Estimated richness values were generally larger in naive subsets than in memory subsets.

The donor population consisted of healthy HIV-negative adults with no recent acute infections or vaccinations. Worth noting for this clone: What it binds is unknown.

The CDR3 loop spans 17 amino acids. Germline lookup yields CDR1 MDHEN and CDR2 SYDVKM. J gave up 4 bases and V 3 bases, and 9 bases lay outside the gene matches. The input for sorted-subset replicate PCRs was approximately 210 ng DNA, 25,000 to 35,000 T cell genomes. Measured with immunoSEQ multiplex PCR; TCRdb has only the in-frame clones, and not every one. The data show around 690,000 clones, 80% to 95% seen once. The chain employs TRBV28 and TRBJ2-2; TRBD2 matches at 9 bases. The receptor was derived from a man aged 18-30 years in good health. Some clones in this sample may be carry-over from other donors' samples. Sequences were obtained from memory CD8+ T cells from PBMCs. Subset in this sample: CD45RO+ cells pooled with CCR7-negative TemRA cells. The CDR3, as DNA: TGTGCCAGCAGTTTCCCGGGACTAGCCGTCATCACCGGGGAGCTGTTTTTT. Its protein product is CASSFPGLAVITGELFF. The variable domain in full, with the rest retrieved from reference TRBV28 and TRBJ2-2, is DVKVTQSSRYLVKRTGEKVFLECVQDMDHENMFWYRQDPGLGLRLIYFSYDVKMKEKGDIPEGYSVSREKKERFSLILESASTNQTSMYLCASSFPGLAVITGELFFGEGSRLTVL.